These 8 T cell receptor beta chains were sequenced from one sample in a study of T cells in Graves' hyperthyroidism and ophthalmopathy. RNA transcripts provided the source from which TCR beta CDR3 regions were amplified. First-round RT-PCR of the TCR CDR3 relied on the HTBI primer set. TCRdb re-derived calls from the multiplex PCR reads in MiXCR, one entry per CDR3 protein. Among 700,000 or so distinct CDR3 sequences listed, 16% were seen once. The sample comprised blood. These receptors were collected from a man aged 18 to 29 with Graves' hyperthyroidism.

This clonotype was observed a handful of times. The genes are TRBV2 and TRBJ2-1; D is undetermined. Trimming removed 2 bases from V and 7 bases from J, with 6 bases in between. Germline values: CDR1 SNHLY, CDR2 FYNNEI. This CDR3 comprises 12 residues. DNA for the CDR3: TGTGCCAGCAGTGAAAACGGGAATGAGCAGTTCTTC. It yields the protein CASSENGNEQFF.

Worth noting for this clonotype: A read error may account for a junction end that differs from germline. The J gene is TRBJ2-7, the V gene TRBV28, with D maybe TRBD2 (5 bases). Germline CDR1 and CDR2: MDHEN and SYDVKM. The CDR3 consists of 14 residues. CDR3 region: CASSRPGLPYEQCF. The CDR3 bases are TGTGCCAGCAGCCGTCCAGGACTCCCCTACGAGCAGTGCTTC. The full variable domain, rest sourced from reference TRBV28 and TRBJ2-7, is DVKVTQSSRYLVKRTGEKVFLECVQDMDHENMFWYRQDPGLGLRLIYFSYDVKMKEKGDIPEGYSVSREKKERFSLILESASTNQTSMYLCASSRPGLPYEQCFGPGTRLTVT.

This rearrangement joins TRBV9 to TRBJ1-3, with no clear D. From germline, CDR1 is SGDLS and CDR2 YYNGEE. The CDR3 covers 13 residues. The V gene lost 3 bases and the J gene lost 0 bases, with 4 bases spanning the gap. The CDR3 DNA sequence: TGTGCCAGCAGCGACCTCTCTGGAAACACCATATATTTT. Protein product: CASSDLSGNTIYF.

This chain uses TRBV5-1 with TRBJ2-3, with 15 nucleotides matching TRBD2. Germline assignment: CDR1 SGHRS and CDR2 YFSETQ. The V segment lost 4 bases and the J segment 6 bases; nucleotides outside the gene matches: 6. The CDR3 sequence is 16 residues long. The CDR3 DNA reads as TGCGCCAGCAGCCGTGGGACTAGCGGGAGGCTGGATACGCAGTATTTT. Protein product: CASSRGTSGRLDTQYF.

This clonotype was recorded many times. The chain joins TRBV28 to TRBJ2-6; no clear D. The CDR3 covers 13 residues. The V gene's germline CDR1 is MDHEN and CDR2 SYDVKM. The V gene lost 6 bases and the J gene lost 3 bases, with 6 bases spanning the gap. The CDR3 loop reads CASRDGGANVLTF. CDR3 DNA sequence: TGTGCCAGCAGGGATGGTGGGGCCAACGTCCTGACTTTC.

In this sample, this clonotype turned up many times. The V call is TRBV12-3 or TRBV12-4, the J call TRBJ2-1; D ambiguous. V lost 6 bases to trimming and J lost 2 bases, with 8 bases between them. The CDR3 runs 13 residues. The CDR3 DNA is TGTGCCAGCAGCACGGATGCCTACAATGAGCAGTTCTTC. Protein sequence: CASSTDAYNEQFF.

The CDR3 nucleotides are TGCGCCAGCAGCTTGGCCGGGACAGGGACTTCACCCCTCCACTTT. Translated: CASSLAGTGTSPLHF. The chain combines TRBV5-1 with TRBJ1-6, with 9 bases matching TRBD1. The CDR3 runs to 15 residues. Trimming at V came to 0 bases and at J to 9 bases, leaving 4 bases not matched to a gene. Germline V CDR1 and CDR2: SGHRS, YFSETQ.

This clonotype was seen many times. This chain uses TRBV29-1 with TRBJ2-3; possibly TRBD2 for D (5 bases). The CDR3 is made up of 10 amino acids. Between the trimmed V and J ends, which lost 4 bases and 9 bases, there was a span of 8 bases. Germline V CDR1 and CDR2: SQVTM, ANQGSEA. The DNA for the CDR3 is TGCAGCGTTGCCGGGGAGACGCAGTATTTT. Protein: CSVAGETQYF.